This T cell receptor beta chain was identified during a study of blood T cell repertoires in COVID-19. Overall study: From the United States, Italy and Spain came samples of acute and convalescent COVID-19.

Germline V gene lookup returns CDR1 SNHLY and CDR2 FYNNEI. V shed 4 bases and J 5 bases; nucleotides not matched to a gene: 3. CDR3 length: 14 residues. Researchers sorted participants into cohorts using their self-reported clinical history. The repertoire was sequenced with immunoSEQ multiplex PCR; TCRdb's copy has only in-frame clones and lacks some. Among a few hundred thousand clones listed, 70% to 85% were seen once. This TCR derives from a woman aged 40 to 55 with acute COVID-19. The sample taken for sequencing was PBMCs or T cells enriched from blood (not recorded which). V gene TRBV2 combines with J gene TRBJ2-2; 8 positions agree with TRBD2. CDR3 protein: CASSGLARTGELFF. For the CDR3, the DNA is TGTGCCAGCAGTGGACTAGCGCGTACCGGGGAGCTGTTTTTT.